A single T cell receptor beta chain is shown here with its context. Its antigen is still unknown. The germline gene is not matched at one end of the junction; a read error may be the cause. CDR1 and CDR2, looked up from the germline V gene, are SGHTA and FQGNSA. Including the terminal cysteine and phenylalanine, the CDR3 comprises 17 residues. Only CDR3 DNA is held: 51 bases, read in frame from base 1. The data were obtained in a study of post-analysis software for immune sequencing data (dated by TCRdb to between 2015 and 2017). Concerning the study at large: The recorded disease courses included relapsing-remitting, secondary progressive and progressive-relapsing multiple sclerosis, and some patients had no subtype annotation. The patient repertoires were set against 10 or so previously published healthy control repertoires from donors whose ages ranged from roughly 6 to 27 years. A subset of samples was prepared in parallel using single-end sample barcoding, then pooled and co-amplified after Illumina adapter ligation.

Overall study outcomes, separate from this receptor: Multiple sclerosis patients had significantly lower normalized Chao1 diversity than controls, a result that suggests substantial peripheral T-cell clonal expansion. Significantly higher frequencies in patients than in controls were found for a few TRBV segments, including TRBV5-6, TRBV5-1 and TRBV20-1. When samples were clustered directly using the F measure, samples prepared in the same batch co-clustered strongly, which prompted a batch-effect correction. The control group was slightly older than the multiple sclerosis patient group.

To demonstrate the VDJtools post-analysis software, the study profiled TCR beta repertoires from the peripheral blood of some 13 young patients with multiple sclerosis. The multiple sclerosis patients were children and adolescents ranging in age from about 6 to 16 years. Library prep was done by PCR. The sequencer listed for this sample is Illumina HiSeq 2500. Unique molecular identifiers were incorporated into TCR beta cDNA libraries to reduce PCR and sequencing biases. Per 1 to 10 million input T cells, some 500,000 cDNA molecules were obtained, such that each molecule approximated one T cell. The same protocol used for the earlier healthy control dataset was applied to prepare and sequence the patient libraries. Samples belonging to the same batch were prepared together, multiplexed and sequenced on a shared HiSeq lane. As for the original processing: Raw barcoded reads were processed with MIGEC, and single-read molecular identifier groups were discarded before consensus assembly and CDR3 extraction. Clonotype tables were post-analysed with VDJtools, and diversity was normalized by down-sampling all datasets to the smallest sample size. In repertoire overlap clustering, CDR3 amino acid sequences, but not nucleotide sequences, were matched to correct batch-related cross-sample contamination. The public reads were quality trimmed at Q25 with fastp and then assembled into clones with MiXCR by TCRdb, keeping productive beta chains. Each CDR3 protein appears once, grouped with its most common genes and DNA. These V and J calls derive from TCRdb rather than the authors' analysis. Counted in this sample were approximately 460,000 distinct CDR3 sequences; less than 45% of them appeared once. The ten largest make up 12% of the sample.

Here the chain combines TRBV7-2 and TRBJ2-1; TRBD1 is possibly the D segment (6 matching bases). The sequence was obtained from a girl aged 10 to 17 with multiple sclerosis. Sequencing input: blood. The CDR3 protein is CAGSYQLGAGDYNEQFF. Read as DNA, the sequence is TGTGCCGGCAGTTACCAGCTGGGGGCGGGTGACTACAATGAGCAGTTCTTC.